Listed below are T cell receptor beta chains from one sample, sequenced in a study of Tregs in tolerant kidney transplant recipients. Assay used: immunoSEQ multiplex PCR; TCRdb lists only in-frame clones, some missing. The sample contains about 81,000 clones, roughly 90% of which appear only once. Sequenced here: CD4+ T cells from blood (PBMCs), sampled 24 months after the transplant. Source of these receptors: a human patient who received a combined kidney and bone marrow transplant. Some T cells may trace back to the graft donor. The CDR3 runs from the conserved cysteine through the conserved F or W. D genes are given only for firm matches. Rows may omit the clone size; those that give it use once, few, many or a size class.

CDR3 protein | CDR3 DNA | V gene | clone size | J gene | D gene
CASTTYRGDTGELFF | TGCGCCAGCACGACCTACAGGGGTGACACCGGGGAGCTGTTTTTT | TRBV10-2 | NA | TRBJ2-2 | TRBD1
CASSIGTSGGSSTDTQYF | TGTGCCAGTAGTATTGGGACTAGCGGGGGCTCCAGCACAGATACGCAGTATTTT | TRBV19 | NA | TRBJ2-3 | TRBD2
CARGLNPTDTQYF | TGTGCCAGGGGACTAAATCCCACAGATACGCAGTATTTT | TRBV2 | NA | TRBJ2-3 | TRBD2
CASSPRGTGVLIGAKNIQYF | TGCGCCAGCAGCCCTCGGGGGACAGGGGTTTTGATCGGGGCCAAAAACATTCAGTACTTC | TRBV4-3 | NA | TRBJ2-4 | TRBD1
CASSPPPGSYEQYF | TGTGCCAGCAGTCCTCCGCCGGGCTCCTACGAGCAGTACTTC | TRBV7-9 | once | TRBJ2-7 | NA
CASSLWQRETQYF | TGCGCCAGCAGCTTGTGGCAGCGGGAGACCCAGTACTTC | TRBV5-1 | NA | TRBJ2-5 | NA
CASSVAPLTGTAYGYTF | TGTGCCAGCAGTGTCGCTCCGCTGACTGGGACTGCATATGGCTACACCTTC | TRBV6-1 | NA | TRBJ1-2 | NA
CASSEDSLSSYNEQFF | TGTGCCAGCAGCGAGGACAGTTTAAGCTCCTACAATGAGCAGTTCTTC | TRBV7-6 | NA | TRBJ2-1 | NA
CASRTDRGSTDTQYF | TGTGCCAGCAGAACCGACAGGGGTAGCACAGATACGCAGTATTTT | TRBV6-5 | NA | TRBJ2-3 | TRBD1
CASSFPDRDVSGYTF | TGTGCCAGCAGCTTTCCAGACAGGGACGTCTCTGGCTACACCTTC | TRBV5-4 | NA | TRBJ1-2 | TRBD1
CASSPLGLAGGPHRSYEQYF | TGTGCCAGCAGTCCGTTAGGACTAGCGGGGGGGCCGCACCGCTCCTACGAGCAGTACTTC | TRBV27 | NA | TRBJ2-7 | TRBD2
CASSQLFRTTSYEQYF | TGTGCCAGCAGCCAATTATTCAGGACTACTTCCTACGAGCAGTACTTC | TRBV16 | NA | TRBJ2-7 | NA
CASSHPPGTLAGGSYEQYF | TGTGCCAGCAGCCACCCCCCTGGTACCTTAGCGGGAGGGTCCTACGAGCAGTACTTC | TRBV4-2 | NA | TRBJ2-7 | TRBD2
CASSYQETQYF | TGTGCCAGCAGTTACCAGGAGACCCAGTACTTC | TRBV6-5 | NA | TRBJ2-5 | NA
CASSGARIYNEQFF | TGTGCCAGCAGCGGAGCCCGTATCTACAATGAGCAGTTCTTC | TRBV2 | NA | TRBJ2-1 | NA
CASSRTGTGVTDTQYF | TGTGCCAGCAGCAGAACCGGGACAGGGGTAACAGATACGCAGTATTTT | TRBV21-1 | NA | TRBJ2-3 | NA
CASSLLSGSYEQYF | TGTGCCAGCAGCTTGCTTAGCGGGAGCTACGAGCAGTACTTC | TRBV5-6 | NA | TRBJ2-7 | TRBD2
CASSLRTSGSAEQFF | TGTGCCAGCAGCCTAAGGACTAGCGGGAGCGCTGAGCAGTTCTTC | TRBV7-2 | once | TRBJ2-1 | TRBD2
CSAAVYYEQYF | TGCAGCGCAGCGGTATACTACGAGCAGTACTTC | TRBV29-1 | NA | TRBJ2-7 | NA
CASRTAHSYNEQFF | TGTGCCAGCAGGACAGCCCACTCCTACAATGAGCAGTTCTTC | TRBV6-5 | NA | TRBJ2-1 | NA
CASRGQSGPYGYTF | TGTGCCAGTAGAGGTCAAAGTGGGCCCTATGGCTACACCTTC | TRBV19 | once | TRBJ1-2 | NA
CASTKLGGAEQYF | TGCGCCAGCACCAAGCTCGGCGGGGCCGAGCAGTACTTC | TRBV5-1 | once | TRBJ2-7 | NA
CASSLATLAYEQYF | TGTGCCAGCAGCTTAGCGACTCTAGCCTACGAGCAGTACTTC | TRBV7-6 | NA | TRBJ2-7 | NA
CARGWGPGPNSYEQYF | TGCGCCCGGGGGTGGGGACCGGGACCGAACTCCTACGAGCAGTACTTC | TRBV10-1 | NA | TRBJ2-7 | NA
CASSKLSSGVSTEQYF | TGTGCCAGTAGTAAACTAAGTAGCGGGGTGAGCACCGAGCAGTACTTC | TRBV19 | NA | TRBJ2-7 | TRBD2
CASSLLLAGNTGELFF | TGCGCCAGCAGCTTGCTACTAGCGGGAAACACCGGGGAGCTGTTTTTT | TRBV5-1 | once | TRBJ2-2 | TRBD2
CATSREDRTYNEQFF | TGTGCCACCAGCAGAGAGGACAGGACCTACAATGAGCAGTTCTTC | TRBV15 | NA | TRBJ2-1 | TRBD1
CASSLPRSSNTGELFF | TGTGCCAGCAGCTTGCCCAGGTCATCGAACACCGGGGAGCTGTTTTTT | TRBV5-6 | once | TRBJ2-2 | NA
CASSEAHQETQYF | TGCGCCAGCAGCGAGGCCCACCAAGAGACCCAGTACTTC | TRBV5-1 | NA | TRBJ2-5 | NA
CSASRGSEAFF | TGCAGTGCTAGTAGGGGATCTGAAGCTTTCTTT | TRBV20-1 | NA | TRBJ1-1 | NA
CASSVAGVSGTGELFF | TGTGCCAGCAGCGTAGCTGGCGTATCGGGGACCGGGGAGCTGTTTTTT | TRBV9 | NA | TRBJ2-2 | NA
CASSLTRGPGTQYF | TGCGCCAGCAGCCTAACGCGGGGTCCGGGGACCCAGTACTTC | TRBV4-3 | NA | TRBJ2-5 | NA
CATDRVLYSNQPQHF | TGTGCCACCGACAGGGTTCTTTATAGCAATCAGCCCCAGCATTTT | TRBV28 | few | TRBJ1-5 | TRBD1